The T cell receptor (beta chain) under discussion was sequenced for a study of T cell changes during pregnancy in multiple sclerosis. TCRdb's copy holds only in-frame clones and misses some; the assay was immunoSEQ multiplex PCR. Among roughly 80,000 clones, about 92% were seen once, and the ten largest hold under 3%. The CDR3 extends over 16 amino acids. V lost 2 bases to trimming and J lost 7 bases; unmatched junction nucleotides: 7. Germline-derived CDR1 and CDR2 are MNHNY and SVGAGI (reference sequence). This receptor was obtained from a female donor with multiple sclerosis, enrolled in a pregnancy study. V and J are TRBV6-6 and TRBJ1-4; 10 nucleotides line up with TRBD1. The material was peripheral blood, obtained in the second trimester of pregnancy. CDR3 nucleotides: TGTGCCAGCAGTTACCCGACAGGGGGCAAAGCTGAAAAACTGTTTTTT. Encoded protein: CASSYPTGGKAEKLFF.